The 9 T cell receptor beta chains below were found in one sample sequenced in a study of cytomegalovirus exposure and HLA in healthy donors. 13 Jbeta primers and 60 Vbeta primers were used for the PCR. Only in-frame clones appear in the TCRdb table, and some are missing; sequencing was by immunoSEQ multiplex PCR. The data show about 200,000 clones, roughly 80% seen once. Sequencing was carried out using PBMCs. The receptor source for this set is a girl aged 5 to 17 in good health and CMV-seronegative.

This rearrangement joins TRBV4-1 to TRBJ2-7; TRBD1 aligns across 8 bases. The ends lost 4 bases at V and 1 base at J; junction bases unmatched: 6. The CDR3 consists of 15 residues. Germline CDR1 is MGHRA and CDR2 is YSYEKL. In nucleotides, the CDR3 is TGCGCCAGCAGCCTACCCGGGACAGGTTCCTACGAGCAGTACTTC. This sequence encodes CASSLPGTGSYEQYF.

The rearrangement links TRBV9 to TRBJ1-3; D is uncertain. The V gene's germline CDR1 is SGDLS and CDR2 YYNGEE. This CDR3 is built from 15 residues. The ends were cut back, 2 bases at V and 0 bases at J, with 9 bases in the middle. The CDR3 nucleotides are TGTGCCAGCAGCGTGACAACTCACTCTGGAAACACCATATATTTT. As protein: CASSVTTHSGNTIYF.

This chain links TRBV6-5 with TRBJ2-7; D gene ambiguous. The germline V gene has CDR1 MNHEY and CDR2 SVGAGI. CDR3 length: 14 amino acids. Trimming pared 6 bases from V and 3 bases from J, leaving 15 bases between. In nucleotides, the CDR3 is TGTGCCAGCAGGTCGTTAAGAAGAGTCTACGAGCAGTACTTC. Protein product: CASRSLRRVYEQYF.

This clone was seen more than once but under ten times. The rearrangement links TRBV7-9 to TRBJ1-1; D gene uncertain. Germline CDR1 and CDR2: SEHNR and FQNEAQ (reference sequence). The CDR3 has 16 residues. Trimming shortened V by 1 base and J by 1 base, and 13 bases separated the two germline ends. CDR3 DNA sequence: TGTGCCAGCAGCTTAGGCGTCGGTAGAGCGAACACTGAAGCTTTCTTT. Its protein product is CASSLGVGRANTEAFF.

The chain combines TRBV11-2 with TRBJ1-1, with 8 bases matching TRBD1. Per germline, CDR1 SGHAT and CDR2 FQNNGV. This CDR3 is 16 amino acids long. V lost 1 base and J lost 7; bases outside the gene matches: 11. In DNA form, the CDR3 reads TGTGCCAGCAGCTTAGGATCAGGGGGCGCGAGAGTTGAAGCTTTCTTT. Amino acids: CASSLGSGGARVEAFF. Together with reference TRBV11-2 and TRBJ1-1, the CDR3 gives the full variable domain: EAGVAQSPRYKIIEKRQSVAFWCNPISGHATLYWYQQILGQGPKLLIQFQNNGVVDDSQLPKDRFSAERLKGVDSTLKIQPAKLEDSAVYLCASSLGSGGARVEAFFGQGTRLTVV.

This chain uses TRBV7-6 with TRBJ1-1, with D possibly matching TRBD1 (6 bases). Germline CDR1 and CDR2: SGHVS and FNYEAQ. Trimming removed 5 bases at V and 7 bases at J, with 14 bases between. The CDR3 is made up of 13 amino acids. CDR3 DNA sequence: TGTGCCAGCAGCAGAACAGGGTCCGTTGAAGCTTTCTTT. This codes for CASSRTGSVEAFF. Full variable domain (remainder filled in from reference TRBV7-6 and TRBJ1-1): GAGVSQSPRYKVTKRGQDVALRCDPISGHVSLYWYRQALGQGPEFLTYFNYEAQQDKSGLPNDRFSAERPEGSISTLTIQRTEQRDSAMYRCASSRTGSVEAFFGQGTRLTVV.

The CDR3 loop is CASSSSGGAPRETQYF. CDR3 in DNA: TGTGCCAGCAGTTCCTCAGGGGGCGCGCCTAGAGAGACCCAGTACTTC. This chain uses TRBV28 with TRBJ2-5; 8 bases align to TRBD1. The ends lost 4 bases at V and 4 bases at J; junction bases unmatched: 11. This CDR3 has 16 residues. Germline CDR1 is MDHEN and CDR2 is SYDVKM.

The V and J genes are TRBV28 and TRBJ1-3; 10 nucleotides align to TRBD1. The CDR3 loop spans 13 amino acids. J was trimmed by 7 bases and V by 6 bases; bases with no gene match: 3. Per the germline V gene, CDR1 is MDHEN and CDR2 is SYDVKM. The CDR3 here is CASRTGGGNTIYF. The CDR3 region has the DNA TGTGCCAGCAGGACAGGGGGCGGGAACACCATATATTTT.

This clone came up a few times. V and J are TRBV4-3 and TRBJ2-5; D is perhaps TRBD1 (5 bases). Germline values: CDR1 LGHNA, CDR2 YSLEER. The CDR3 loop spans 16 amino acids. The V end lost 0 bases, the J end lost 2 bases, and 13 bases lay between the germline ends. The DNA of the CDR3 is TGCGCCAGCAGCCAAGAAGGGGCAGGGTCTCAAGAGACCCAGTACTTC. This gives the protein CASSQEGAGSQETQYF.